This T cell receptor beta chain stems from a study of cytomegalovirus exposure and HLA in healthy donors. Notes on the study in general: According to the study, 150 to 200 TCR beta chains were cytomegalovirus-associated. An apparent linkage of common viral pathogens to several of the most significant clusters emerged in a later analysis.

Comments on this clone: No antigen is known for it.

With 60 Vbeta and 13 Jbeta primers, the PCR was carried out. Generated by immunoSEQ multiplex PCR, the TCRdb table keeps only in-frame clones and is missing some. This table holds about 140,000 clones. Germline V CDR1 and CDR2: MNHEY, SMNVEV (reference sequence). This CDR3 spans 13 amino acids. Trimming pared 3 bases from V and 5 bases from J, leaving 11 bases between. The chain combines TRBV27 with TRBJ2-7; the D gene is possibly TRBD2 (6 bases). The clonotype comes from a woman younger than 30 in good health and CMV-seronegative. The sample taken for sequencing was PBMCs. This CDR3 reads CASSLAGPNEQYF. Written as DNA, the CDR3 is TGTGCCAGCAGTTTGGCGGGACCCAACGAGCAGTACTTC.